These 27 T cell receptor beta chains share one sample of origin, sequenced in a study of T cells in localized non-small cell lung cancer. TCRdb keeps only in-frame clones here, not all; method: immunoSEQ multiplex PCR. The sample consists of roughly 40,000 clones, over 75% of them appearing once. Sequencing used peripheral blood, obtained before any cancer treatment. The receptor set was obtained from a woman aged 40-75 years with stage I lung adenocarcinoma.

This rearrangement joins TRBV6-4 to TRBJ2-2, with no clear D. The germline CDR1 and CDR2 sequences are MRHNA and SNTAGT. The CDR3 contains 16 residues. V was trimmed by 10 bases and J by 2 bases, leaving 20 bases between them. CDR3 coding DNA: TGTGCCACCCCCCTCGTACAGAGTAGTAACACCGGGGAGCTGTTTTTT. Translated, it gives CATPLVQSSNTGELFF.

The gene calls are TRBV25-1 and TRBJ1-4; D possibly corresponds to TRBD1 (5 bases). CDR1 is MGHDK and CDR2 is SYGVNS in the germline V gene. This CDR3 is 14 amino acids long. Trimming stripped 2 bases from V and 7 bases from J, with 11 bases between. As DNA, the CDR3 is TGTGCCAGCAGTGAAGTAAGGGGAAGTGAAAAACTGTTTTTT. It translates to CASSEVRGSEKLFF. Complete variable domain (other parts from reference TRBV25-1 and TRBJ1-4): EADIYQTPRYLVIGTGKKITLECSQTMGHDKMYWYQQDPGMELHLIHYSYGVNSTEKGDLSSESTVSRIRTEHFPLTLESARPSHTSQYLCASSEVRGSEKLFFGSGTQLSVL.

The chain carries TRBV5-4 and TRBJ2-2; 10 bases match TRBD2. Per the germline V gene, CDR1 is SGHNT and CDR2 is YYREEE (reference sequence). V lost 2 bases and J lost 7; bases outside the gene matches: 8. The CDR3 has 16 residues. The CDR3 sequence: CASSLLGLADDGELFF. In nucleotides, the CDR3 is TGTGCCAGCAGCTTACTTGGACTAGCGGATGACGGGGAGCTGTTTTTT.

This sequence joins TRBV18 and TRBJ1-4; perhaps TRBD1 as D (6 bases). The CDR3 has 15 amino acids. V lost 6 bases and J lost 13, with 24 bases in between. Germline CDR1 KGHSH, CDR2 LQKENI. The CDR3 spells CASSRQERDPFGLFF. The DNA of the CDR3 is TGTGCCAGCTCGCGACAGGAAAGAGACCCCTTCGGACTGTTTTTT.

This chain joins TRBV5-1 and TRBJ2-1, with TRBD2 identical over 14 bases. The CDR3 runs 16 residues. CDR1 is SGHRS and CDR2 is YFSETQ in the germline V gene. The junction had 8 bases not matched to a gene; V was cut back by 6 bases and J by 6 bases. CDR3: CASIPPGLAGVNEQFF. DNA of the CDR3: TGCGCCAGCATCCCGCCGGGACTAGCGGGAGTCAATGAGCAGTTCTTC.

This rearrangement joins TRBV7-9 to TRBJ2-5, with 7 bases lining up with TRBD1. This CDR3 comprises 15 residues. V shed 5 bases and J 2 bases; nucleotides not matched to a gene: 8. Germline CDR1 is SEHNR and CDR2 is FQNEAQ (reference sequence). This CDR3 reads CASSPHLTGQETQYF. CDR3 DNA sequence: TGTGCCAGCAGCCCCCACTTGACAGGGCAAGAGACCCAGTACTTC.

This clone was seen once. The chain recombines TRBV5-1 with TRBJ2-3; weak D call: TRBD2 (6 bases). Germline V gene data show CDR1 as SGHRS and CDR2 as YFSETQ. CDR3 length: 15 amino acids. V was shortened by 2 bases and J by 1 base, with 11 bases between the two germline ends. The CDR3 reads CASSLGGEGTDTQYF. CDR3 bases: TGCGCCAGCAGCTTAGGAGGGGAGGGCACAGATACGCAGTATTTT.

The rearrangement uses TRBV29-1 and TRBJ2-1; D ambiguous. The CDR3 length is 11 residues. Trimming shortened V by 6 bases and J by 6 bases, and 9 bases separated the two germline ends. CDR1 is SQVTM and CDR2 is ANQGSEA in the germline V gene. CDR3 in amino acids: CSVRIGNEQFF. The CDR3 nucleotides are TGCAGCGTCCGCATCGGCAATGAGCAGTTCTTC.

CDR3 bases: TGTGCCAGTAGTGCCCGGTTCGGAACGGACTACGAGCAGTACTTC. It codes for CASSARFGTDYEQYF. This chain joins TRBV19 and TRBJ2-7, with unresolved D. Germline V gene data show CDR1 as LNHDA and CDR2 as SQIVND (reference sequence). The V end lost 5 bases, the J end lost 3 bases, and 17 bases lay between the germline ends. The CDR3 sequence is 15 residues long. Based on the CDR3 plus reference TRBV19 and TRBJ2-7, the full variable domain is DGGITQSPKYLFRKEGQNVTLSCEQNLNHDAMYWYRQDPGQGLRLIYYSQIVNDFQKGDIAEGYSVSREKKESFPLTVTSAQKNPTAFYLCASSARFGTDYEQYFGPGTRLTVT.

This chain links TRBV7-2 with TRBJ1-4, with 10 bases aligning to TRBD1. V trimming: 4 bases; J trimming: 7 bases; junction bases outside the gene matches: 6. CDR1 is SGHTA and CDR2 is FQGNSA in the germline V gene. The CDR3 sequence is 15 residues long. As DNA, the CDR3 is TGTGCCAGCAGCTCCGGACAGGGGGAAGGTGAAAAACTGTTTTTT. It encodes CASSSGQGEGEKLFF.

The chain recombines TRBV18 with TRBJ1-3; D is ambiguous. This CDR3 is 14 amino acids long. The germline gives CDR1 KGHSH, CDR2 LQKENI. Trimming took 8 bases from V and 4 from J, leaving 15 bases between them. The CDR3 protein is CASAETASGNTIYF. The CDR3 DNA follows: TGTGCCAGCGCAGAGACCGCGTCCGGAAACACCATATATTTT.

This clone was recorded only once. This chain joins TRBV28 and TRBJ1-1; maybe TRBD1 (6 bases). Germline CDR1 reads MDHEN; CDR2 reads SYDVKM. V gave up 1 base and J gave up 5 bases, with 14 bases separating them. The CDR3 totals 15 residues. The CDR3, as DNA: TGTGCCAGCAGTTTATCACAGGGAGGGGGGACTGAAGCTTTCTTT. Protein product: CASSLSQGGGTEAFF.

This clone was detected once. The CDR3 loop reads CAWTRTGPYGYTF. The DNA for the CDR3 is TGTGCCTGGACCCGGACAGGGCCCTATGGCTACACCTTC. V gene TRBV30 combines with J gene TRBJ1-2; 8 nucleotides match TRBD1. The CDR3 is 13 amino acids. Germline CDR1 is GTSNPN and CDR2 is SVGIG (reference sequence). The junction had 5 bases not matched to a gene; V was cut back by 4 bases and J by 4 bases. Based on the CDR3 plus reference TRBV30 and TRBJ1-2, the full variable domain is SQTIHQWPATLVQPVGSPLSLECTVEGTSNPNLYWYRQAAGRGLQLLFYSVGIGQISSEVPQNLSASRPQDRQFILSSKKLLLSDSGFYLCAWTRTGPYGYTFGSGTRLTVV.

The genes are TRBV18 and TRBJ2-2; 8 nucleotides line up with TRBD2. Trimming took 1 base from V and 2 from J; bases not matched to a gene: 3. Per the germline V gene, CDR1 is KGHSH and CDR2 is LQKENI. The CDR3 length is 16 residues. The CDR3 DNA reads TGTGCCAGCTCACCACTAGCGGGACCTAACACCGGGGAGCTGTTTTTT. Its protein is CASSPLAGPNTGELFF. Full variable domain (remainder filled in from reference TRBV18 and TRBJ2-2): NAGVMQNPRHLVRRRGQEARLRCSPMKGHSHVYWYRQLPEEGLKFMVYLQKENIIDESGMPKERFSAEFPKEGPSILRIQQVVRGDSAAYFCASSPLAGPNTGELFFGEGSRLTVL.

V is TRBV19 and J is TRBJ2-1; D is unclear. The CDR3 runs to 13 residues. Trimming removed 6 bases at V and 2 bases at J, with 8 bases between. The germline CDR1 and CDR2 sequences are LNHDA and SQIVND (reference sequence). In nucleotides, the CDR3 is TGTGCCAGTAGGTCGACACCCTACAATGAGCAGTTCTTC. Amino acid sequence: CASRSTPYNEQFF.

This clone was picked up one time. The genes are TRBV27 and TRBJ2-7; possible D gene TRBD1, 5 bases. The ends were cut back, 2 bases at V and 0 bases at J, with 14 bases in the middle. Germline V gene sequence: CDR1 MNHEY, CDR2 SMNVEV (reference sequence). The CDR3 contains 16 residues. The CDR3 protein is CASSLMWGVASYEQYF. In DNA form, the CDR3 reads TGTGCCAGCAGTTTAATGTGGGGCGTCGCCTCCTACGAGCAGTACTTC.

V gene TRBV11-2 combines with J gene TRBJ2-3, with TRBD1 identical over 10 bases. The CDR3 totals 15 residues. The V gene end was trimmed by 5 bases and the J gene end by 6 bases; junction bases not matched to a gene: 8. Germline V gene data show CDR1 as SGHAT and CDR2 as FQNNGV. The CDR3 nucleotides are TGTGCCAGCAGCCTTAGACAGGGGGCCGCGGATACGCAGTATTTT. Translation gives CASSLRQGAADTQYF. Filled out from reference TRBV11-2 and TRBJ2-3, the complete variable domain reads EAGVAQSPRYKIIEKRQSVAFWCNPISGHATLYWYQQILGQGPKLLIQFQNNGVVDDSQLPKDRFSAERLKGVDSTLKIQPAKLEDSAVYLCASSLRQGAADTQYFGPGTRLTVL.

This chain uses TRBV27 with TRBJ2-5, with TRBD2 identical over 9 bases. This CDR3 contains 18 residues. Trimming at V came to 9 bases and at J to 2 bases, leaving 19 bases not matched to a gene. CDR1 MNHEY and CDR2 SMNVEV come from the germline V gene (reference sequence). The CDR3 loop reads CASQKSLAGPPDQETQYF. The CDR3 DNA reads as TGTGCCAGTCAAAAGAGCCTAGCGGGACCCCCTGATCAAGAGACCCAGTACTTC.

This chain links TRBV2 with TRBJ1-5; D is ambiguous. The CDR3 is 12 amino acids. In germline, CDR1 is SNHLY, CDR2 FYNNEI. Trimming took off 5 bases at V and 5 bases at J, with 7 bases between the two ends. CDR3 coding DNA: TGTGCCAGCAGTCCTGACGATCAGCCCCAGCATTTT. As protein: CASSPDDQPQHF. Looking up the rest from reference TRBV2 and TRBJ1-5 gives the full variable domain: EPEVTQTPSHQVTQMGQEVILRCVPISNHLYFYWYRQILGQKVEFLVSFYNNEISEKSEIFDDQFSVERPDGSNFTLKIRSTKLEDSAMYFCASSPDDQPQHFGDGTRLSIL.

This clone was picked up a small number of times. J is TRBJ2-5 and V is TRBV5-1, with D perhaps matching TRBD1 (6 bases). The CDR3 extends over 16 amino acids. Trimming took 0 bases from V and 1 from J, leaving 13 bases between them. Per germline, CDR1 SGHRS and CDR2 YFSETQ. CDR3 loop: CASSLDAWTVQETQYF. In nucleotides, the CDR3 is TGCGCCAGCAGCTTGGATGCGTGGACAGTCCAAGAGACCCAGTACTTC. The full variable domain, completed using reference TRBV5-1 and TRBJ2-5, is KAGVTQTPRYLIKTRGQQVTLSCSPISGHRSVSWYQQTPGQGLQFLFEYFSETQRNKGNFPGRFSGRQFSNSRSEMNVSTLELGDSALYLCASSLDAWTVQETQYFGPGTRLLVL.

The chain recombines TRBV5-4 with TRBJ2-3; D is unresolved. From germline, CDR1 is SGHNT and CDR2 YYREEE (reference sequence). This CDR3 spans 13 amino acids. The V end was cut by 2 bases, the J end by 0 bases, with 4 bases between. This chain's CDR3 is CASSFYSTDTQYF. DNA for the CDR3: TGTGCCAGCAGCTTCTATAGCACAGATACGCAGTATTTT.

V is TRBV10-3 and J is TRBJ1-1, with D possibly TRBD1 on 5 matching bases. This CDR3 comprises 14 residues. Germline V gene lookup returns CDR1 ENHRY and CDR2 SYGVKD. Trimming left V 4 bases short and J 1 base short, with 10 bases between. The DNA of the CDR3 is TGTGCCATCAGTGCGGAGGGGTCGAACACTGAAGCTTTCTTT. As protein: CAISAEGSNTEAFF.

The V gene is TRBV7-9, the J gene TRBJ2-5; 11 bases match TRBD1. With V trimmed by 4 bases and J by 4 bases, 2 bases remained unmatched. Germline CDR1 and CDR2: SEHNR and FQNEAQ (reference sequence). The CDR3 contains 14 residues. The CDR3 DNA reads TGTGCCAGCAGCTACGGGACAGGGGGAGAGACCCAGTACTTC. Its protein product is CASSYGTGGETQYF.

This clone was observed once. The rearrangement uses TRBV10-3 and TRBJ1-2; D is perhaps TRBD1 (5 bases). This CDR3 contains 14 residues. Germline CDR1 is ENHRY and CDR2 is SYGVKD. Between the trimmed V and J ends, which lost 3 bases and 7 bases, there was a span of 15 bases. This CDR3 reads CAISDLQVWGGYTF. DNA for the CDR3: TGTGCCATCAGTGACCTACAGGTTTGGGGTGGCTACACCTTC.

V and J are TRBV27 and TRBJ1-5; 9 bases line up with TRBD1. Germline assignment: CDR1 MNHEY and CDR2 SMNVEV (reference sequence). The CDR3 is 15 residues long. J lost 5 bases, V lost 2 bases, and 4 bases had no gene match. The CDR3 protein is CASSLTGGEDQPQHF. CDR3 in DNA: TGTGCCAGCAGTTTAACAGGGGGCGAAGATCAGCCCCAGCATTTT.

V usage is TRBV30 and J usage is TRBJ2-5, with TRBD2 identical over 8 bases. This CDR3 has 15 residues. The V segment lost 0 bases and the J segment 5 bases; nucleotides outside the gene matches: 8. Germline V lookup: CDR1 GTSNPN, CDR2 SVGIG (reference sequence). The CDR3 sequence: CAWSVPGTSKETQYF. DNA of the CDR3: TGTGCCTGGAGTGTACCCGGGACTAGTAAGGAGACCCAGTACTTC.

The genes are TRBV11-2 and TRBJ2-2; 7 bases are shared with TRBD2. Germline assignment: CDR1 SGHAT and CDR2 FQNNGV. Trimming removed 6 bases from V and 5 bases from J; junction bases left unmatched: 9. This CDR3 has 15 residues. The CDR3 DNA follows: TGTGCCAGCAGACCAGCGGGACTTCCGACCGGGGAGCTGTTTTTT. Residues: CASRPAGLPTGELFF.